This is a list of T cell receptor beta chains from one sample in a study of radiation and T cells in renal cell carcinoma. The repertoire was sequenced with immunoSEQ multiplex PCR; TCRdb's copy has only in-frame clones and lacks some. Here the sample spans 150,000 to 200,000 clones, 88% being singletons. Sample: blood, taken from a patient whose treatment included radiotherapy and nephrectomy. These receptors were obtained from a woman in her forties or fifties with renal cell carcinoma. The CDR3 runs from the conserved cysteine through the conserved F or W. A D gene is named only where the DNA matches it firmly. Clone size is shown for a subset of rows, as once, few, many or a class of expanded clone.

TRBV7-3	TRBJ2-7	TRBD2	NA	CASSLGGLADFSYEQYF	TGTGCCAGCAGCTTAGGGGGACTAGCGGATTTTAGCTACGAGCAGTACTTC
TRBV4-1	TRBJ1-5	NA	NA	CASSHWGGENQPQHF	TGCGCCAGCAGCCACTGGGGCGGGGAAAATCAGCCCCAGCATTTT
TRBV7-8	TRBJ2-3	NA	once	CASSLLAGTDTQYF	TGTGCCAGCAGCTTATTGGCTGGCACAGATACGCAGTATTTT
TRBV15	TRBJ2-3	NA	NA	CATSRPKDTQYF	TGTGCCACCAGCAGGCCCAAGGATACGCAGTATTTT
TRBV14	TRBJ1-1	NA	NA	CASSPRRLLIGGTEAFF	TGTGCCAGCAGCCCGCGACGGTTACTTATAGGGGGCACTGAAGCTTTCTTT
TRBV6-1	TRBJ2-1	TRBD1	NA	CASSGFKGQGLETQFF	TGTGCCAGCAGTGGTTTTAAGGGACAGGGCCTAGAGACGCAGTTCTTC
TRBV5-1	TRBJ1-2	NA	NA	CASSPHSNYGYTF	TGCGCCAGCAGCCCGCACAGTAACTATGGCTACACCTTC
TRBV9	TRBJ2-5	TRBD1	NA	CASSVRGQAGETQYF	TGTGCCAGCAGCGTAAGGGGACAGGCGGGGGAGACCCAGTACTTC
TRBV29-1	TRBJ2-1	TRBD1	NA	CSVPGQGADFYNEQFF	TGCAGCGTGCCGGGACAGGGGGCGGACTTCTACAATGAGCAGTTCTTC
TRBV7-8	TRBJ2-2	TRBD1	NA	CASSYQGAGELFF	TGTGCCAGCAGCTACCAGGGGGCCGGGGAGCTGTTTTTT
TRBV6-5	TRBJ2-1	TRBD2	NA	CASSGGYNEQFF	TGTGCCAGTAGCGGGGGGTACAATGAGCAGTTCTTC
TRBV29-1	TRBJ1-2	TRBD1	NA	CSGGDRTSNGYTF	TGCAGCGGCGGGGACAGGACTTCTAATGGCTACACCTTC
TRBV5-1	TRBJ1-1	NA	NA	CASSLGGGPEAEAFF	TGCGCCAGCAGCTTGGGGGGCGGACCCGAGGCTGAAGCTTTCTTT
TRBV7-2	TRBJ2-1	TRBD2	NA	CASSFGTSLNEQFF	TGTGCCAGCAGCTTCGGGACTAGCCTAAATGAGCAGTTCTTC
TRBV7-2	TRBJ2-3	NA	NA	CASSLSGGGYSTDTQYF	TGTGCCAGCAGCTTATCGGGCGGGGGCTATAGCACAGATACGCAGTATTTT
TRBV7-9	TRBJ2-2	TRBD1	NA	CASSSPRGGANTGELFF	TGTGCCAGCAGCTCACCCCGAGGGGGCGCGAACACCGGGGAGCTGTTTTTT
TRBV6-6	TRBJ2-7	NA	NA	CASSKAGLSYEQYF	TGTGCCAGCAGTAAGGCCGGTCTCTCCTACGAGCAGTACTTC
TRBV7-2	TRBJ2-5	TRBD2	NA	CASSFGGGQETQYF	TGTGCCAGCAGCTTTGGCGGGGGTCAAGAGACCCAGTACTTC
TRBV5-1	TRBJ1-4	NA	NA	CASSLSGSNEKLFF	TGCGCCAGCAGCTTGTCGGGTTCTAATGAAAAACTGTTTTTT
TRBV5-1	TRBJ2-5	NA	NA	CASSLTAQETQYF	TGCGCCAGCAGCTTGACAGCCCAAGAGACCCAGTACTTC
TRBV28	TRBJ1-2	NA	NA	CASEDTFYGYTF	TGTGCCTCTGAGGACACCTTCTATGGCTACACCTTC
TRBV5-6	TRBJ1-1	TRBD1	NA	CASSHTTGVGNTEAFF	TGTGCCAGCAGCCATACCACAGGGGTCGGGAACACTGAAGCTTTCTTT
TRBV7-2	TRBJ2-7	NA	NA	CASGKGPTNFPYEQYF	TGTGCCAGCGGGAAAGGACCTACAAATTTCCCCTACGAGCAGTACTTC
TRBV6-6	TRBJ2-7	NA	NA	CASRLGDGSTYEQYF	TGTGCCAGCAGGCTGGGGGATGGTTCGACCTACGAGCAGTACTTC
TRBV6-6	TRBJ2-2	NA	NA	CASSPAGRTGELFF	TGTGCCAGCAGTCCGGCAGGGAGAACCGGGGAGCTGTTTTTT
TRBV9	TRBJ2-2	NA	NA	CASSSFGAGDTGELFF	TGTGCCAGCAGCTCCTTTGGGGCAGGGGACACCGGGGAGCTGTTTTTT
TRBV11-3	TRBJ2-3	NA	once	CASSSLSSTDTQYF	TGTGCCAGCAGCTCGCTCTCGAGCACAGATACGCAGTATTTT
TRBV4-1	TRBJ1-2	TRBD1	NA	CASSQPWDRGLHGYTF	TGCGCCAGCAGCCAACCATGGGACAGGGGGCTCCATGGCTACACCTTC
TRBV12-5	TRBJ2-2	NA	NA	CASALGVTGELFF	TGTGCTAGTGCCTTAGGGGTCACCGGGGAGCTGTTTTTT
TRBV9	TRBJ1-2	NA	NA	CASHEQGHGYTF	TGTGCCAGCCACGAGCAGGGTCATGGCTACACCTTC
TRBV7-9	TRBJ2-2	TRBD1	NA	CATPKEDRVYSTGELFF	TGTGCCACCCCCAAAGAAGACAGGGTATACTCCACCGGGGAGCTGTTTTTT
TRBV7-2	TRBJ2-2	TRBD1	NA	CASSLNKGAVTGELFF	TGTGCCAGCAGCTTAAACAAGGGGGCAGTAACCGGGGAGCTGTTTTTT
TRBV10-3	TRBJ2-7	NA	NA	CAISTGFPTYEQYF	TGTGCCATCAGTACGGGTTTCCCAACCTACGAGCAGTACTTC
TRBV19	TRBJ1-1	TRBD1	few	CASSEGATEAFF	TGTGCCAGTAGTGAGGGGGCGACTGAAGCTTTCTTT
TRBV4-1	TRBJ2-5	NA	NA	CASSSLVQETQYF	TGCGCCAGCAGCTCACTAGTACAAGAGACCCAGTACTTC
TRBV5-8	TRBJ2-3	NA	NA	CASSLEDTQYF	TGTGCCAGCAGCTTGGAAGATACGCAGTATTTT
TRBV2	TRBJ2-7	NA	few	CASSGLGRSGGYEQYF	TGTGCCAGCAGTGGGCTGGGAAGGAGTGGGGGCTACGAGCAGTACTTC
TRBV7-2	TRBJ2-7	NA	NA	CASSLAPTALSSF	TGTGCCAGCAGCTTAGCGCCAACGGCTCTGTCGTCCTTC
TRBV2	TRBJ2-1	NA	NA	CASSESPQITYNEQFF	TGTGCCAGCAGTGAAAGTCCCCAAATAACCTACAATGAGCAGTTCTTC
TRBV25-1	TRBJ1-1	NA	NA	CASSESGNTEAFF	TGTGCCAGCAGTGAATCAGGGAACACTGAAGCTTTCTTT
TRBV6-6	TRBJ2-5	TRBD2	NA	CASGGGRWTQYF	TGTGCCAGCGGGGGGGGAAGGTGGACCCAGTACTTC
TRBV7-2	TRBJ1-2	TRBD1	NA	CASSSLPGTAMNYGYTF	TGTGCCAGCAGTTCTCTGCCCGGGACAGCTATGAACTATGGCTACACCTTC
TRBV2	TRBJ1-2	NA	NA	CASSERVGGYTF	TGTGCCAGCAGTGAGAGGGTGGGTGGCTACACCTTC
TRBV7-6	TRBJ1-1	TRBD1	NA	CASSLGAQGDTEAFF	TGTGCCAGCAGCTTGGGGGCCCAGGGGGACACTGAAGCTTTCTTT
TRBV7-3	TRBJ1-1	NA	NA	CASSLNTGENTEAFF	TGTGCCAGCAGCTTAAACACGGGTGAGAACACTGAAGCTTTCTTT